A selection of T cell receptor beta chains follows, all from one sample in a study of blood T cell repertoires in COVID-19. TCRdb keeps only in-frame clones here, not all; method: immunoSEQ multiplex PCR. The table lists roughly 200,000 clones, roughly 80% of them singletons. The sequenced material came from peripheral blood. These receptors were taken from a man aged 45-65 years who had recovered from COVID-19. The CDR3 runs from the conserved cysteine through the conserved F or W. The D gene is left open where the match is weak. Rows may omit the clone size; those that give it use once, few, many or a size class.

D gene,J gene,clone size,V gene,CDR3 DNA,CDR3 protein
TRBD2,TRBJ2-1,.,TRBV7-6,TGTGCCAGCACCCCGGTTGGCGGGAGCTCCTACAATGAGCAGTTCTTC,CASTPVGGSSYNEQFF
TRBD1,TRBJ1-3,.,TRBV7-9,TGTGCCAGCAGCTTAGAAGCGACAGGGGACGACACCATATATTTT,CASSLEATGDDTIYF
.,TRBJ1-1,.,TRBV30,TGTGCCTGGAGTGTTGGACTAACGAACACTGAAGCTTTCTTT,CAWSVGLTNTEAFF
.,TRBJ1-4,.,TRBV29-1,TGCAGCGTTGTGCAGGGTGCAACTAATGAAAAACTGTTTTTT,CSVVQGATNEKLFF
TRBD2,TRBJ2-3,once,TRBV5-5,TGTGCCAGCAACCGGGGACGCGGGAGGGCCCTCGATACGCAGTATTTT,CASNRGRGRALDTQYF
TRBD2,TRBJ2-1,few,TRBV5-4,TGTGCCAGCAGCAACGGACTAGCGGGAGATGTAGGCCGGCAGTTCTTC,CASSNGLAGDVGRQFF
.,TRBJ1-1,few,TRBV4-2,TGTGCCAGCAGCCAAGCCGGGGTCGGCACTGAAGCTTTCTTT,CASSQAGVGTEAFF
TRBD1,TRBJ2-7,few,TRBV6-5,TGTGCCAGCAGGGTGACAGGGGGCGCCTACGAGCAGTACTTC,CASRVTGGAYEQYF
TRBD1,TRBJ2-7,.,TRBV10-3,TGTGCCATCAGTGAACAAGAACCGGGACAGGGATCTATTGTGCAGTACTTC,CAISEQEPGQGSIVQYF
TRBD2,TRBJ2-7,.,TRBV7-3,TGTGCCAGCAGCAAAGCGCGCGGGAGGGCCAACGAGCAGTACTTC,CASSKARGRANEQYF
TRBD2,TRBJ2-3,.,TRBV5-6,TGTGCCAGCAGCTGGGGTGTGACTAGCGACAATACGCAGTATTTT,CASSWGVTSDNTQYF
.,TRBJ1-5,.,TRBV6-5,TGTGCCAGCAGCCGGGACAACCCCAATCAGCCCCAGCATTTT,CASSRDNPNQPQHF
.,TRBJ2-5,.,TRBV11-2,TGTGCCAGCAGCTCCCATCAGGCAGACGAGACCCAGTACTTC,CASSSHQADETQYF
.,TRBJ2-3,.,TRBV5-1,TGCGCCAGCAGCCAGCGGTTAACTAGCACAGATACGCAGTATTTT,CASSQRLTSTDTQYF
.,TRBJ2-3,.,TRBV20-1,TGCAGTGCTAGTAGTAAGGGGGGGAGCACAGATACGCAGTATTTT,CSASSKGGSTDTQYF
.,TRBJ2-2,.,TRBV4-1,TGCGCCAGCAGCCAACGGCGGGACGGGGAGCTGTTTTTT,CASSQRRDGELFF
TRBD2,TRBJ2-2,.,TRBV13,TGTGCCAGCAGCTTAGGGCTAGCGGAGAACACCGGGGAGCTGTTTTTT,CASSLGLAENTGELFF
.,TRBJ2-7,.,TRBV10-1,TGCGCCCCCTGGAGGGGGCAGTACGAGCAGTACTTC,CAPWRGQYEQYF
.,TRBJ1-1,medium-sized,TRBV15,TGTGCCACCAGCAGAGATTCGACCGGGACACAGGCAGCTGAAGCTTTCTTT,CATSRDSTGTQAAEAFF
TRBD1,TRBJ2-7,.,TRBV19,TGTGCCAGTAGTGTGTCAGGGGGCGGCTTCGAGCAGTACTTC,CASSVSGGGFEQYF
TRBD2,TRBJ2-5,.,TRBV11-3,TGTGCCAGCAGCTTAGGGGCGTCTAGCGGGAGCCTAAGAGAGACCCAGTACTTC,CASSLGASSGSLRETQYF
.,TRBJ2-1,.,TRBV7-3,TGTGCCAGCAGCTTAAACACAGTCCGAAATTACAATGAGCAGTTCTTC,CASSLNTVRNYNEQFF
TRBD1,TRBJ2-7,.,TRBV6-5,TGTGCCAGACCCCAGGGGGCGTTGACCTACGAGCAGTACTTC,CARPQGALTYEQYF
TRBD2,TRBJ2-1,.,TRBV9,TGTGCCAGCAGCGTAGGGACTAGCGTTAACAATGAGCAGTTCTTC,CASSVGTSVNNEQFF
.,TRBJ2-1,.,TRBV27,TGTGCCAGCAGTTTATCGATAAATCGGGGACTTTCCAACAATGAGCAGTTCTTC,CASSLSINRGLSNNEQFF
TRBD1,TRBJ1-2,.,TRBV18,TGTGCCAGCTCACCACAGGGGGCGCGTGACTATGGCTACACCTTC,CASSPQGARDYGYTF
.,TRBJ1-4,.,TRBV19,TGTGCCAGTTCCTCGGGAGGGAGGAATGAAAAACTGTTTTTT,CASSSGGRNEKLFF
.,TRBJ2-7,.,TRBV29-1,TGCAGCGTTGTTGGGGGAGGCGGCTACGAGCAGTACTTC,CSVVGGGGYEQYF